Each of the 32 T cell receptor beta chains below was sequenced from the same sample in a study of OX40 agonist ivuxolimab in advanced cancers. Only in-frame clones appear in the TCRdb table, and some are missing; sequencing was by immunoSEQ multiplex PCR. The table has 75,000 to 100,000 clones, more than 85% seen once; the top ten hold around 0.32%. The sequencing here drew on CD4+ or CD8+ T cells sorted from blood, taken in a trial of the OX40 agonist ivuxolimab. The origin of the receptors is an adult with an advanced solid tumor such as melanoma, head and neck, liver or kidney cancer.

This clone was detected only once. This rearrangement joins TRBV6-6 to TRBJ2-7; D might be TRBD2 (6 bases). This CDR3 has 13 amino acids. Germline assignment: CDR1 MNHNY and CDR2 SVGAGI (reference sequence). Deletions cut 9 bases from V and 2 bases from J, with 14 bases between. For the CDR3, the DNA is TGTGCCAGTACTCGACCGGGAGCCTACGAGCAGTACTTC. This codes for CASTRPGAYEQYF.

This sequence joins TRBV4-3 and TRBJ1-1, with D possibly being TRBD1 (5 bases). Trimming took off 0 bases at V and 0 bases at J, with 14 bases between the two ends. Germline V CDR1 and CDR2: LGHNA, YSLEER. The CDR3 runs to 17 residues. The CDR3 protein is CASSQDLPDILNTEAFF. The CDR3 DNA follows: TGCGCCAGCAGCCAAGATCTCCCGGACATCTTGAACACTGAAGCTTTCTTT.

This sequence joins TRBV5-1 and TRBJ2-1, with D unclear. The CDR3 extends over 12 amino acids. Germline CDR1 and CDR2: SGHRS and YFSETQ. V dropped 3 bases and J dropped 11 bases, with 12 bases sitting between them. The CDR3 reads CASSSEALKQFF. As DNA, the CDR3 is TGCGCCAGCAGCTCTGAAGCGTTGAAGCAGTTCTTC.

V and J are TRBV11-1 and TRBJ2-5, with 7 nucleotides matching TRBD1. This CDR3 contains 13 residues. Germline CDR1 reads SGHAT; CDR2 reads FQDESV (reference sequence). The junction had 1 base not matched to a gene; V was cut back by 1 base and J by 5 bases. CDR3: CASSLDRGETQYF. DNA of the CDR3: TGTGCCAGCAGCTTAGACAGGGGTGAGACCCAGTACTTC.

The chain combines TRBV28 with TRBJ1-1; D remains unclear. V lost 5 bases and J 4 bases, leaving 8 bases between the germline ends. The CDR3 runs 12 residues. Germline values: CDR1 MDHEN, CDR2 SYDVKM. The CDR3 spells CASSPPGTEAFF. CDR3 bases: TGTGCCAGCAGTCCCCCGGGCACTGAAGCTTTCTTT.

The chain couples TRBV28 to TRBJ2-5; 8 bases are a match to TRBD1. Germline loops: CDR1 MDHEN, CDR2 SYDVKM. The V gene end was trimmed by 5 bases and the J gene end by 5 bases; junction bases not matched to a gene: 7. The CDR3 spans 14 residues. The CDR3 region is CASSPTGVLETQYF. The CDR3 nucleotides read TGTGCCAGCAGTCCGACAGGGGTTTTGGAGACCCAGTACTTC.

The rearrangement links TRBV27 to TRBJ2-6, with TRBD1 matching over 7 bases. Germline V gives CDR1 MNHEY, CDR2 SMNVEV (reference sequence). Trimming cost V 6 bases and J 0 bases; bases outside gene matches: 5. The CDR3 has 16 residues. CDR3 in amino acids: CASRSGGFSGANVLTF. The CDR3, as DNA: TGTGCCAGCAGATCAGGGGGTTTCTCTGGGGCCAACGTCCTGACTTTC.

The chain employs TRBV4-3 and TRBJ2-3; D may correspond to TRBD1 or TRBD2 (5 bases each). The V end was cut by 0 bases, the J end by 7 bases, with 14 bases between. Per germline, CDR1 LGHNA and CDR2 YSLEER. CDR3 length equals 15 residues. The CDR3 region has the DNA TGCGCCAGCAGCCAAGATATGGGGGAGCCACATACGCAGTATTTT. It translates to CASSQDMGEPHTQYF.

This clone has a handful of counts. The V call is TRBV6-5, the J call TRBJ1-1; TRBD1 might be the D (6 bases). The CDR3 spans 13 residues. V lost 2 bases and J 12 bases, leaving 16 bases between the germline ends. CDR1 MNHEY and CDR2 SVGAGI come from the germline V gene. The CDR3 nucleotides are TGTGCCAGCAGTTACAGGGGGTTCGGGGAGACTTTCTTT. The encoded protein is CASSYRGFGETFF.

The chain joins TRBV6-1 to TRBJ2-3; unclear D gene. V was clipped by 3 bases and J by 5 bases, with 12 bases between them. Germline CDR1 is MNHNS and CDR2 is SASEGT. The CDR3 extends over 14 amino acids. The CDR3 protein is CASSEAPGRDTQYF. The CDR3, as DNA: TGTGCCAGCAGTGAGGCCCCGGGTAGAGATACGCAGTATTTT.

J is TRBJ2-1 and V is TRBV6-1, with a weak D call TRBD2 (6 bases). V lost 2 bases and J 7 bases, leaving 9 bases between the germline ends. CDR3 length equals 13 residues. Germline CDR1 and CDR2: MNHNS and SASEGT. The chain's CDR3 is CASSELAWNEQFF. The CDR3 bases are TGTGCCAGCAGTGAACTAGCGTGGAATGAGCAGTTCTTC.

The chain joins TRBV18 to TRBJ2-5, with 9 bases identical to TRBD1. The trim removed 6 bases at V and 4 bases at J, leaving 15 bases unmatched. From germline, CDR1 is KGHSH and CDR2 LQKENI. The CDR3 length is 17 residues. The CDR3 loop is CASSLLDLGTGRETQYF. The CDR3 coding sequence is TGTGCCAGCTCCCTTCTCGACCTCGGGACAGGGAGAGAGACCCAGTACTTC.

The rearrangement uses TRBV28 and TRBJ1-4, with D unclear. Deletions cut 6 bases from V and 0 bases from J, with 11 bases between. The CDR3 is 15 amino acids. Germline values: CDR1 MDHEN, CDR2 SYDVKM. CDR3 nucleotide sequence: TGTGCCAGCAGGAGGAGCCTTGCAACTAATGAAAAACTGTTTTTT. This sequence encodes CASRRSLATNEKLFF.

V and J are TRBV7-2 and TRBJ2-7, with D perhaps matching TRBD1 (6 bases). The CDR3 covers 16 residues. V shed 0 bases and J shed 0 bases, with 12 bases lying between them. Germline V gene data show CDR1 as SGHTA and CDR2 as FQGNSA. CDR3 nucleotide sequence: TGTGCCAGCAGCTTAGCGGGTCAGGGGATCTCCTACGAGCAGTACTTC. Translated, it gives CASSLAGQGISYEQYF.

The V call is TRBV19, the J call TRBJ1-3; D remains unclear. Germline V lookup: CDR1 LNHDA, CDR2 SQIVND (reference sequence). Trimming removed 4 bases from V and 0 bases from J, with 7 bases in between. The CDR3 covers 14 residues. This chain's CDR3 is CASSTRRSGNTIYF. CDR3 coding DNA: TGTGCCAGTAGTACCAGGCGCTCTGGAAACACCATATATTTT. The full variable domain, its missing parts supplied by reference TRBV19 and TRBJ1-3, is DGGITQSPKYLFRKEGQNVTLSCEQNLNHDAMYWYRQDPGQGLRLIYYSQIVNDFQKGDIAEGYSVSREKKESFPLTVTSAQKNPTAFYLCASSTRRSGNTIYFGEGSWLTVV.

This chain joins TRBV18 and TRBJ2-1; TRBD1 matches 9 bases. Germline V gene sequence: CDR1 KGHSH, CDR2 LQKENI. The junction had 9 bases not matched to a gene; V was cut back by 3 bases and J by 6 bases. The CDR3 loop spans 16 amino acids. DNA of the CDR3: TGTGCCAGCTCACCCTATCGGGACAGGGCTCTCAATGAGCAGTTCTTC. As protein: CASSPYRDRALNEQFF.

This chain uses TRBV4-1 with TRBJ2-5; a possible D gene is TRBD1 (6 bases). The V end was cut by 4 bases, the J end by 4 bases, with 28 bases between. The CDR3 spans 19 residues. Germline-derived CDR1 and CDR2 are MGHRA and YSYEKL. CDR3 nucleotide sequence: TGCGCCAGCAGCCTTCTCCCGTTGGCGCCTACAGGGTTAGTAGAGACCCAGTACTTC. Its protein product is CASSLLPLAPTGLVETQYF.

The chain joins TRBV5-1 to TRBJ2-3, with TRBD1 matching over 9 bases. J was trimmed by 6 bases and V by 4 bases; bases with no gene match: 12. The CDR3 consists of 16 residues. Germline values: CDR1 SGHRS, CDR2 YFSETQ. CDR3 sequence (DNA): TGCGCCAGCAGCAGGTCACAGGGGGCCGGAGAGGATACGCAGTATTTT. As protein: CASSRSQGAGEDTQYF.

V usage is TRBV18 and J usage is TRBJ1-1, with D tentatively TRBD1 (6 bases). Trimming left V 3 bases short and J 4 bases short, with 15 bases between. This CDR3 is built from 15 residues. Per the germline V gene, CDR1 is KGHSH and CDR2 is LQKENI. CDR3 sequence: CASSPRKGVGTEAFF. CDR3 sequence (DNA): TGTGCCAGCTCACCCCGAAAGGGGGTAGGCACTGAAGCTTTCTTT.

The genes are TRBV19 and TRBJ1-1, with D tentatively TRBD1 (6 bases). Trimming left V 3 bases short and J 5 bases short, with 10 bases between. The CDR3 is 13 residues long. Per the germline V gene, CDR1 is LNHDA and CDR2 is SQIVND (reference sequence). The CDR3, as DNA: TGTGCCAGTAGTATGGGGGCCTGGACTGAAGCTTTCTTT. Protein product: CASSMGAWTEAFF.

This clone was seen just once. V is TRBV2 and J is TRBJ2-4; D remains ambiguous. V gave up 7 bases and J gave up 0 bases, with 4 bases separating them. Germline loops: CDR1 SNHLY, CDR2 FYNNEI. The CDR3 totals 12 residues. The CDR3 protein is CASTLAKNIQYF. The CDR3 coding sequence is TGTGCCAGCACCCTAGCCAAAAACATTCAGTACTTC. Looking up the rest from reference TRBV2 and TRBJ2-4 gives the full variable domain: EPEVTQTPSHQVTQMGQEVILRCVPISNHLYFYWYRQILGQKVEFLVSFYNNEISEKSEIFDDQFSVERPDGSNFTLKIRSTKLEDSAMYFCASTLAKNIQYFGAGTRLSVL.

The chain combines TRBV4-1 with TRBJ2-6; D tentatively fits TRBD1 or TRBD2 (5 bases each). The CDR3 totals 18 residues. From germline, CDR1 is MGHRA and CDR2 YSYEKL. V dropped 1 base and J dropped 1 base, with 14 bases sitting between them. CDR3 nucleotides: TGCGCCAGCAGCCAAGGGGGATTGGGGGAGTCTGGGGCCAACGTCCTGACTTTC. Translating it yields CASSQGGLGESGANVLTF.

This chain joins TRBV6-1 and TRBJ2-2; a weak D match, TRBD2 (5 bases). Germline V lookup: CDR1 MNHNS, CDR2 SASEGT. V dropped 2 bases and J dropped 2 bases, with 12 bases sitting between them. The CDR3 is 16 amino acids. The CDR3 spells CASSESGATNTGELFF. CDR3 DNA: TGTGCCAGCAGTGAAAGCGGAGCCACTAACACCGGGGAGCTGTTTTTT.

This clone has only one observation. The rearrangement links TRBV6-1 to TRBJ1-5; 7 bases are a match to TRBD1. V was pared by 6 bases and J by 3 bases, with 5 bases of the junction left unmatched. From germline, CDR1 is MNHNS and CDR2 SASEGT. The length of the CDR3 is 14 residues. The CDR3 loop is CASSRQGFNQPQHF. The DNA of the CDR3 is TGTGCCAGCAGCAGACAGGGTTTCAATCAGCCCCAGCATTTT.

This clone was counted many times. CDR3 bases: TGTGCCAGCAGTCCCCAGGGGAGCCGGATTGAAGCTTTCTTT. Translating it yields CASSPQGSRIEAFF. The V call is TRBV27, the J call TRBJ1-1, with D possibly matching TRBD1 (6 bases). The CDR3 is 14 amino acids. CDR1 and CDR2 from the germline V gene are MNHEY and SMNVEV (reference sequence). Trimming took off 5 bases at V and 7 bases at J, with 17 bases between the two ends.

The J gene is TRBJ2-2, the V gene TRBV6-4, with D possibly being TRBD1 (6 bases). The CDR3 loop spans 16 amino acids. Germline CDR1 reads MRHNA; CDR2 reads SNTAGT. Trimming cost V 6 bases and J 7 bases, with 21 bases left between them. The CDR3 reads CASRLNPGQLGGELFF. CDR3 coding DNA: TGTGCCAGCAGACTGAACCCGGGACAACTGGGCGGGGAGCTGTTTTTT.

The genes are TRBV9 and TRBJ1-6; D remains ambiguous. The CDR3 consists of 15 residues. Trimming took off 4 bases at V and 7 bases at J, with 15 bases between the two ends. Germline lookup yields CDR1 SGDLS and CDR2 YYNGEE. CDR3: CASSPGGSQNSPLHF. The CDR3 region has the DNA TGTGCCAGCAGCCCCGGTGGCAGCCAGAATTCACCCCTCCACTTT.

This clone appeared a single time. The V call is TRBV5-1, the J call TRBJ2-5; D could derive from TRBD1 or TRBD2 (6 bases each). Germline loops: CDR1 SGHRS, CDR2 YFSETQ. Trimming took 4 bases from V and 0 from J, leaving 16 bases between them. This CDR3 comprises 16 residues. The CDR3 DNA reads TGCGCCAGCAGCGCGTTCGGGGGCCTGTACCAAGAGACCCAGTACTTC. Protein product: CASSAFGGLYQETQYF.

This sequence joins TRBV18 and TRBJ2-3; 11 bases align to TRBD2. The germline CDR1 and CDR2 sequences are KGHSH and LQKENI. This CDR3 has 16 residues. Losses at the gene ends were 4 bases for V and 5 bases for J; bases not matched to a gene: 8. The CDR3 region has the DNA TGTGCCAGCTCACTTAAACTAGCGGGAGAAGGAGATACGCAGTATTTT. This encodes CASSLKLAGEGDTQYF.

The chain combines TRBV11-3 with TRBJ2-2; TRBD2 agrees at 11 bases. The CDR3 sequence is 15 residues long. The germline V gene encodes CDR1 SGHNT and CDR2 YENEEA. J gave up 11 bases and V 3 bases, and 8 bases lay outside the gene matches. As DNA, the CDR3 is TGTGCCAGCAGCTTGGGGACTAGCGGACAGAGTGAGCTGTTTTTT. Translating it yields CASSLGTSGQSELFF.

This clone was counted between two and nine times. V usage is TRBV4-2 and J usage is TRBJ2-3; 7 bases fit TRBD2. CDR1 is LGHNA, CDR2 YNFKEQ, per germline. The CDR3 totals 17 residues. Unmatched junction bases numbered 15, after V lost 4 bases and J lost 5 bases. In nucleotides, the CDR3 is TGTGCCAGCAGCCTTCGGCCTCAAGCGGGGAGAATAGATACGCAGTATTTT. It is translated as CASSLRPQAGRIDTQYF.

The CDR3 DNA sequence: TGTGCCAGCAGCCGAGGAACAGGGATAGACACCGGGGAGCTGTTTTTT. Its protein product is CASSRGTGIDTGELFF. The genes are TRBV4-2 and TRBJ2-2; maybe TRBD1 (6 bases). Germline V gene sequence: CDR1 LGHNA, CDR2 YNFKEQ. The V and J ends lost 4 bases and 3 bases respectively, with 15 bases between them. This CDR3 region has 16 residues.